This TCR beta chain was profiled in a study of blood T cell repertoires in COVID-19. Study as a whole: Researchers got acute and convalescent COVID-19 samples from the United States, Italy and Spain. The analysed material was cDNA or gDNA that came from T cells, B-cell-depleted T cells, or PBMCs.

In the source study's methods: Estimation of nucleated cell counts relied on the amplification of reference gene primers. Only in-frame clones appear in the TCRdb table, and some are missing; sequencing was by immunoSEQ multiplex PCR. V and J calls and clone size are those listed in that table; D and trimming were worked out from the DNA. The table records 250,000 or so clones, about 85% of them present only once. Sequencing was performed on PBMCs or T cells enriched from blood (not recorded which). This TCR derives from a woman in her 50s who had been exposed to COVID-19.

CDR3 DNA: TGTGCCAGCAGCTCCGGGACAGGGGTTGGCGAGCAGTACTTC. Translated: CASSSGTGVGEQYF. V gene TRBV5-8 combines with J gene TRBJ2-7; 10 bases fit TRBD1. The CDR3 covers 14 residues. Germline values: CDR1 SGHTS, CDR2 YDEGEE. V shed 3 bases and J 6 bases; nucleotides not matched to a gene: 6. Full variable domain (remainder filled in from reference TRBV5-8 and TRBJ2-7): EAGVTQSPTHLIKTRGQQATLRCSPISGHTSVYWYQQALGLGLQFLLWYDEGEERNRGNFPPRFSGRQFPNYSSELNVNALELEDSALYLCASSSGTGVGEQYFGPGTRLTVT.